Sequencing of this T cell receptor (beta chain) was carried out in a study of cytomegalovirus exposure and HLA in healthy donors. The PCR employed 60 Vbeta primers together with 13 Jbeta primers. Sequenced by immunoSEQ multiplex PCR; TCRdb stores in-frame clones only, minus some. The table has around 150,000 clones, around three quarters seen once; the top ten hold about 6.5%. The CDR3 is 11 residues long. Germline V CDR1 and CDR2: LNHDA, SQIVND (reference sequence). V lost 7 bases and J 4 bases, leaving 7 bases between the germline ends. Sample: PBMCs. The TCR sequence derives from a man aged 35-49 years in good health and CMV-seropositive. The rearrangement uses TRBV19 and TRBJ1-2; TRBD1 might be the D (5 bases). The CDR3 bases are TGTGCCAGTAAGACAGCCTATGGCTACACCTTC. Its protein is CASKTAYGYTF.